This T cell receptor beta chain is from a study of blood T cell repertoires in COVID-19 (dated by TCRdb to 2019 to 2021). For the study in its entirety: The collaborator samples originated in the United States, Italy and Spain and spanned the acute and convalescent phases of COVID-19. The prospective study material was composed of cDNA or gDNA derived from T cells, B-cell-depleted T cells, or PBMCs. Subjects who had been exposed to COVID-19, were actively infected with it, or had recovered from it provided the deeply sampled blood TCRbeta repertoires that made up the dataset. The repertoires were released in a freely available public database meant as a resource for research on the immune response to SARS-CoV-2. The samples were drawn from the first 160 participants of the ongoing ImmuneRACE study and from some 1,300 subjects provided by 6 global collaborators. A de-identified subject ID, COVID-19 status, age in years and sex were almost always included in the sample metadata. Where available, HLA class I and class II types were taken from metadata supplied by the sample provider and were not determined by assay-based typing. What the authors observed across the whole study: How much clinical and demographic metadata was included differed by source and by participant, and the metadata was provided uncurated.

The CDR1 and CDR2 encoded by the germline V gene (reference sequence) are LGHDT and YNNKEL. CDR3 length: 15 amino acids, cysteine to phenylalanine. Here the CDR3 DNA is all that survives: 45 bases in frame from base 1. The junction shows trimming of 0 bases on V and 5 bases on J, plus 8 bases between the germline ends. One collaborating source in Seattle enrolled patients while the patients were actively infected and followed the patients over time throughout the course of disease. Whole blood was collected in K2EDTA tubes by collaborating institutions according to the institutions' own protocols. For TCRbeta analysis, collaborators shipped samples as frozen whole blood, isolated PBMCs, or DNA extracted from either of those sample types. A few counts support this clone. The antigen this receptor binds is unknown. Per-nucleotide qualities are absent, and no much larger clonotype sits a single base away.

TCRbeta CDR3 regions were amplified from genomic DNA using the immunoSEQ Assay, a bias-controlled multiplex PCR. The paper's data handling went like this. Within the assay, amplification of reference gene primers was used to estimate how many nucleated cells each sample contained. To quantify the absolute abundance of each unique TCRbeta CDR3 rearrangement, sequence reads were collapsed and filtered. Productive Simpson clonality was computed per sample as the square root of Simpson's diversity index over productive rearrangements. The source is immuneACCESS, and TCRdb retained only in-frame sequences with V and J called. Part of the clones is not carried over; for the studies checked, unresolved V genes explain less than half of this, and the remainder is unexplained. From that table come the V and J calls and clone size; the DNA was used to work out D and trimming. The table for this sample lists 350,000 or so clones; roughly 89% of them were counted only once. The top ten clones comprise roughly 3.9% of the sample.

The sample consisted of peripheral blood. The sequence links TRBV3-1 (or the pseudogene TRBV3-2) to TRBJ1-6, with the D gene not clear enough to name. The receptor comes from a woman aged 55-70 years with COVID-19, enrolled during active disease. Here is the DNA: TGTGCCAGCAGCCAAGATACCGGAGATAATTCACCCCTCCACTTT. This is translated as CASSQDTGDNSPLHF.